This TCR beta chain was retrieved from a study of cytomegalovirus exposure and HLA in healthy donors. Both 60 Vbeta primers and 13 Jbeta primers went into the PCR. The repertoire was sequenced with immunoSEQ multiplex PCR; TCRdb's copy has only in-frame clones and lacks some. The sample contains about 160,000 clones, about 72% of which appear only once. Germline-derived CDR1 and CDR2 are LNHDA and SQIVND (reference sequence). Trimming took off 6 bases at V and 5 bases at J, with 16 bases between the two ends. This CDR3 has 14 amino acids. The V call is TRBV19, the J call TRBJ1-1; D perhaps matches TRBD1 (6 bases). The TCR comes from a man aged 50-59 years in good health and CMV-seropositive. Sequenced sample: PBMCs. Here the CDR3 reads CASRAPDRTTEAFF. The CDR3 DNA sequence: TGTGCCAGTAGAGCGCCAGACAGGACGACTGAAGCTTTCTTT.